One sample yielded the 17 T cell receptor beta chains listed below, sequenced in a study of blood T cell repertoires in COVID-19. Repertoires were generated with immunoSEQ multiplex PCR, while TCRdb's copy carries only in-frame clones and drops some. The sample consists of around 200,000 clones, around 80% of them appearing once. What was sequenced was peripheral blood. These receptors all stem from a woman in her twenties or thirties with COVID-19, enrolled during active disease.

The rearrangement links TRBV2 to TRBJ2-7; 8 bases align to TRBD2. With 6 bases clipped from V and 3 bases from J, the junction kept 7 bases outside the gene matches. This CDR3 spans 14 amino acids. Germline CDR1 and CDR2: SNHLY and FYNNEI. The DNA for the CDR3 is TGTGCCAGCAGAAGAAGCGGGGGCGACTACGAGCAGTACTTC. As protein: CASRRSGGDYEQYF.

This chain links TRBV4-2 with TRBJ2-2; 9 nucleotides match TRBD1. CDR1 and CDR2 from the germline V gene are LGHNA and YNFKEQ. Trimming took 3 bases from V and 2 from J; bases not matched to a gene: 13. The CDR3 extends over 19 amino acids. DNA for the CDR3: TGTGCCAGCAGCCAGCAACCTCCGGGACAGGGAGGTAACACCGGGGAGCTGTTTTTT. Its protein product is CASSQQPPGQGGNTGELFF.

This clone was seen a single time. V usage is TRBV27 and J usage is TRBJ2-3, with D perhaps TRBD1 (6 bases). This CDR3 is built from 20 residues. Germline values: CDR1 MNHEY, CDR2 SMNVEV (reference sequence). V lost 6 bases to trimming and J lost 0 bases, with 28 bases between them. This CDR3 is CASRFLIGRWDTPSTDTQYF. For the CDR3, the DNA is TGTGCCAGCAGATTTTTGATAGGACGGTGGGACACCCCGAGCACAGATACGCAGTATTTT.

CDR3 protein: CASSSPDRGSYEQYF. DNA of the CDR3: TGTGCCAGCAGTTCCCCGGACAGGGGATCCTACGAGCAGTACTTC. The gene calls are TRBV6-2 or TRBV6-3 and TRBJ2-7, with TRBD1 matching 9 bases. This CDR3 is built from 15 residues. Germline-derived CDR1 and CDR2 are MNHEY and SVGEGT. Trimming removed 4 bases from V and 1 base from J; junction bases left unmatched: 5.

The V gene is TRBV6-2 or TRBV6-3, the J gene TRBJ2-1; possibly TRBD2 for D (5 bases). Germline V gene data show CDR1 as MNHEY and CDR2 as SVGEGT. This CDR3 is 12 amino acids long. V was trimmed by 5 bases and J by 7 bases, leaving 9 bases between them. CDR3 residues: CASSRTGNEQFF. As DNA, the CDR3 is TGTGCCAGCAGTCGGACGGGGAATGAGCAGTTCTTC.

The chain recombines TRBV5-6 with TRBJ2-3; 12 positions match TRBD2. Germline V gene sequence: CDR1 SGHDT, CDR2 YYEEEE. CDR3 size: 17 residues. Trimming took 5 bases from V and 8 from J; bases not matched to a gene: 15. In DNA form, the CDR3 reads TGTGCCAGCAGGGGTGCCGATCTAGCGGGAGGGCGTCTTACGCAGTATTTT. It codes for CASRGADLAGGRLTQYF.

The DNA for the CDR3 is TGTGCCAGCAGTTTATATGACAGGAATCAGCCCCAGCATTTT. This translates into CASSLYDRNQPQHF. The V and J genes are TRBV28 and TRBJ1-5; D might be TRBD1 (6 bases). This CDR3 has 14 residues. V lost 1 base, J lost 4 bases, and 8 bases lay in between. CDR1 and CDR2 (germline): MDHEN, SYDVKM.

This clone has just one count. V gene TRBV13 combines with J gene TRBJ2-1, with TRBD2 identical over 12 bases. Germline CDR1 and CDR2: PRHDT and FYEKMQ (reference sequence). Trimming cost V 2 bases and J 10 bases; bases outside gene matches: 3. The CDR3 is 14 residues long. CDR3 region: CASSLRGLAGEQFF. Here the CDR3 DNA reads TGTGCCAGCAGCTTAAGAGGACTAGCGGGAGAGCAGTTCTTC.

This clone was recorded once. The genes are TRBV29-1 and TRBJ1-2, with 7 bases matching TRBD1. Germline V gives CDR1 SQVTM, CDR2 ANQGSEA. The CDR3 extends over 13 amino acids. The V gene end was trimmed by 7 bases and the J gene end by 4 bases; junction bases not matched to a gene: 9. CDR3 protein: CSAPRGDSYGYTF. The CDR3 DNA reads TGCAGCGCCCCCAGAGGGGACAGCTATGGCTACACCTTC.

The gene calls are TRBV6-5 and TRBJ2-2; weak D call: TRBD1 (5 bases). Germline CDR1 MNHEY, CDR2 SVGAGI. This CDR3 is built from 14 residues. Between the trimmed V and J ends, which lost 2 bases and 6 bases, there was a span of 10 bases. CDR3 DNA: TGTGCCAGCAGTTACACCCCCAGGGCCGGGGAGCTGTTTTTT. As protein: CASSYTPRAGELFF.

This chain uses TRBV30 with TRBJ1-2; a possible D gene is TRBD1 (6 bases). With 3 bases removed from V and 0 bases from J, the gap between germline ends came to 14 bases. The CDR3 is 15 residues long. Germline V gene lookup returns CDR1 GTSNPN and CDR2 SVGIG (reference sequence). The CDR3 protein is CAWRLQGTSNYGYTF. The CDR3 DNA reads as TGTGCCTGGAGGTTACAGGGAACCTCTAACTATGGCTACACCTTC.

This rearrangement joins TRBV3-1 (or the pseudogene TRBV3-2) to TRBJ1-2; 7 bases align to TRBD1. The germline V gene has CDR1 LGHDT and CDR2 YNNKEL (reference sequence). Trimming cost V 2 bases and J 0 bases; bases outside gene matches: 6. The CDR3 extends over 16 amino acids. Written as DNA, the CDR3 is TGTGCCAGCAGCCAACGTACAGGGGTCCCTAACTATGGCTACACCTTC. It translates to CASSQRTGVPNYGYTF.

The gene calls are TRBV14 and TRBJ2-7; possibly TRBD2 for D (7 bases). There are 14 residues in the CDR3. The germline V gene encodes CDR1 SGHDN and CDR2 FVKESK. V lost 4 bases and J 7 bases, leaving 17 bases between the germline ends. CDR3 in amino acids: CASSRGGPFLEQYF. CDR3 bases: TGTGCCAGCAGCCGCGGGGGCCCCTTTCTGGAGCAGTACTTC.

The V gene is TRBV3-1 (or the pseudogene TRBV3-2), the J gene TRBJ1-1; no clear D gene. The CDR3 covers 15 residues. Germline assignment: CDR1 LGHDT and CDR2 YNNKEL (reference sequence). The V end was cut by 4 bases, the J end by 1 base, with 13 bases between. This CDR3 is CASSPPGIGNTEAFF. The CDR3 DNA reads TGTGCCAGCAGCCCCCCGGGGATCGGGAACACTGAAGCTTTCTTT.

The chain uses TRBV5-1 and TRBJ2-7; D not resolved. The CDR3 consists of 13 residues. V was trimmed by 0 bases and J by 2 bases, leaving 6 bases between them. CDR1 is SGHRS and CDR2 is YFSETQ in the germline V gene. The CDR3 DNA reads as TGCGCCAGCAGCTTGGAGCAACCCTACGAGCAGTACTTC. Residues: CASSLEQPYEQYF.

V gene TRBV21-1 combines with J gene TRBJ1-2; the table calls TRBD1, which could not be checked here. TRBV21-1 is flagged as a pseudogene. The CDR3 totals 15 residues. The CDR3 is CASREPPDRAHGYTF. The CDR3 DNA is TGTGCCAGCAGGGAACCCCCGGACAGGGCCCATGGCTACACCTTC.

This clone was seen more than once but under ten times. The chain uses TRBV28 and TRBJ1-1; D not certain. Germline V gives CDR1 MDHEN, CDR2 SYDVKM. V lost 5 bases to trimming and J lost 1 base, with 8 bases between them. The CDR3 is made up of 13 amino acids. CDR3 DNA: TGTGCCAGCAGTCCCGGGAGGAACACTGAAGCTTTCTTT. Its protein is CASSPGRNTEAFF.